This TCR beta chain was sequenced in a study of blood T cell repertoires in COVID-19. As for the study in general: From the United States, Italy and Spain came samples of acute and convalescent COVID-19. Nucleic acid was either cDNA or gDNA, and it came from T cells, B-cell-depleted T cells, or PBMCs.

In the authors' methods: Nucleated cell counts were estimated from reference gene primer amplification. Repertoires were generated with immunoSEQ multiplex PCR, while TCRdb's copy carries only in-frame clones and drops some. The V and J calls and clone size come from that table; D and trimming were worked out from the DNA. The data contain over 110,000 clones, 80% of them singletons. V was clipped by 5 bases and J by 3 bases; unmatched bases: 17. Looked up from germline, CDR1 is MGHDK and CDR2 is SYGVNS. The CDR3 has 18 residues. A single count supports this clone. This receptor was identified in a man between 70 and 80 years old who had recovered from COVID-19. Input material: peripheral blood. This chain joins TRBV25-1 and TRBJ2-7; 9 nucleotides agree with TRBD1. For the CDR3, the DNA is TGTGCCAGCAGTAGTAGCGGTTGGGGACAGGGTAATATCTACGAGCAGTACTTC. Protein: CASSSSGWGQGNIYEQYF.